The 22 T cell receptor beta chains in this list originate from one sample, sequenced in a study of CD8 T cells in Susac syndrome. With random hexamers, reverse transcription was performed on about 0.5 to 1 ug of RNA. Each CDR3 protein gets one entry after TCRdb re-called the immunoSEQ multiplex PCR reads with MiXCR. This sample carries roughly 400,000 distinct CDR3 sequences, around 83% of them seen once, and the ten largest clones take approximately 0.12%. Material for sequencing was CD8+ T cells from PBMCs. The receptors derive from a human donor with multiple sclerosis.

The sample holds a few counts of this clonotype. This sequence joins TRBV4-1 and TRBJ2-5; 8 nucleotides match TRBD2. Trimming took 3 bases from V and 4 from J; bases not matched to a gene: 1. The CDR3 loop spans 13 amino acids. Germline CDR1 reads MGHRA; CDR2 reads YSYEKL. The CDR3, as DNA: TGCGCCAGCAGCCAGCTAGCGGGAGAGACCCAGTACTTC. It is translated as CASSQLAGETQYF.

The rearrangement joins TRBV6-1 to TRBJ2-6; 12 bases agree with TRBD2. CDR3 size: 19 residues. The V gene end was trimmed by 6 bases and the J gene end by 0 bases; junction bases not matched to a gene: 9. CDR1 and CDR2 (germline): MNHNS, SASEGT. The CDR3 DNA is TGTGCCAGCAGGACCATCGGACTAGCGGGGCGCTCTGGGGCCAACGTCCTGACTTTC. Amino acids: CASRTIGLAGRSGANVLTF.

This chain joins TRBV14 and TRBJ2-3; D is undetermined. The V gene's germline CDR1 is SGHDN and CDR2 FVKESK. This CDR3 has 14 residues. V was clipped by 4 bases and J by 4 bases, with 12 bases between them. CDR3 coding DNA: TGTGCCAGCAGCCCCCGATTCGGTTCAGATACGCAGTATTTT. This translates into CASSPRFGSDTQYF.

The chain links TRBV19 to TRBJ2-7; a weak D match, TRBD2 (5 bases). CDR1 is LNHDA, CDR2 SQIVND, per germline (reference sequence). The CDR3 extends over 15 amino acids. Trimming stripped 7 bases from V and 2 bases from J, with 18 bases between. CDR3 sequence: CASKYSAGLAYEQYF. For the CDR3, the DNA is TGTGCCAGTAAGTATTCGGCGGGCCTCGCCTACGAGCAGTACTTC.

The chain is built from TRBV10-1 and TRBJ2-7; TRBD1 agrees at 7 bases. Trimming cost V 5 bases and J 3 bases; bases outside gene matches: 7. Germline V gene sequence: CDR1 WNHNN, CDR2 SYGVQD (reference sequence). The length of the CDR3 is 14 residues. The CDR3 spells CASSMGRGIYEQYF. CDR3 nucleotide sequence: TGCGCCAGCAGTATGGGCAGGGGGATCTACGAGCAGTACTTC.

CDR3 bases: TGTGCCAGCAGCCCCCTCTTATATGCTGAAGCTTTCTTT. Translated: CASSPLLYAEAFF. The chain recombines TRBV27 with TRBJ1-1; D gene uncertain. With 6 bases removed from V and 6 bases from J, the gap between germline ends came to 14 bases. The CDR3 length is 13 residues. Germline V gene lookup returns CDR1 MNHEY and CDR2 SMNVEV (reference sequence).

The rearrangement joins TRBV20-1 to TRBJ1-3; possible D gene TRBD1, 6 bases. The CDR3 is 14 amino acids. Trimming removed 6 bases at V and 0 bases at J, with 12 bases between. Germline V gene sequence: CDR1 DFQATT, CDR2 SNEGSKA (reference sequence). The CDR3 region is CSAINRDSGNTIYF. The CDR3 bases are TGCAGTGCGATTAACAGGGACTCTGGAAACACCATATATTTT.

The rearrangement links TRBV28 to TRBJ2-1; TRBD2 aligns across 11 bases. Germline CDR1 is MDHEN and CDR2 is SYDVKM. The CDR3 has 16 residues. V lost 3 bases to trimming and J lost 5 bases; unmatched junction nucleotides: 6. CDR3: CASSFATSGGNNEQFF. The CDR3 DNA reads TGTGCCAGCAGTTTTGCAACTAGCGGGGGAAACAATGAGCAGTTCTTC.

The rearrangement uses TRBV19 and TRBJ1-1; tentatively, D is TRBD1 (5 bases). The length of the CDR3 is 14 residues. The V end lost 7 bases, the J end lost 4 bases, and 16 bases lay between the germline ends. Germline lookup yields CDR1 LNHDA and CDR2 SQIVND (reference sequence). The CDR3 nucleotides read TGTGCCAGTATTAGGGACGCCCTGGGCACTGAAGCTTTCTTT. It translates to CASIRDALGTEAFF.

V is TRBV11-1 and J is TRBJ2-7; 9 nucleotides agree with TRBD2. Germline loops: CDR1 SGHAT, CDR2 FQDESV (reference sequence). The CDR3 has 16 amino acids. J lost 1 base, V lost 5 bases, and 9 bases had no gene match. The CDR3 region has the DNA TGTGCCAGCAGCCCAACCCCTAGCGGGGCATCCTACGAGCAGTACTTC. This codes for CASSPTPSGASYEQYF.

J is TRBJ2-3 and V is TRBV2, with D tentatively TRBD1 or TRBD2 (5 bases each). Deletions cut 3 bases from V and 0 bases from J, with 13 bases between. The CDR3 has 16 amino acids. Germline CDR1 reads SNHLY; CDR2 reads FYNNEI. The CDR3, as DNA: TGTGCCAGCAGTGAGGGACGGGCCAGTAGCACAGATACGCAGTATTTT. This sequence encodes CASSEGRASSTDTQYF.

This clonotype has just a few counts. The V call is TRBV6-1, the J call TRBJ2-3; D not certain. Germline lookup yields CDR1 MNHNS and CDR2 SASEGT. Between the trimmed V and J ends, which lost 4 bases and 0 bases, there was a span of 11 bases. CDR3 length equals 15 residues. CDR3 amino acids: CASSGTGISTDTQYF. DNA for the CDR3: TGTGCCAGCAGTGGGACCGGTATAAGCACAGATACGCAGTATTTT.

A single count supports this clonotype. CDR3 sequence reads: CASSPTKGTEAFF. The CDR3 region has the DNA TGTGCCAGCAGCCCGACAAAAGGCACTGAAGCTTTCTTT. The chain is built from TRBV7-8 and TRBJ1-1; D ambiguous. There are 13 residues in the CDR3. With 5 bases removed from V and 4 bases from J, the gap between germline ends came to 11 bases. In germline, CDR1 is SGHVS, CDR2 FQNEAQ.

The CDR3 DNA reads TGTGCCAGCAGTTTAGAAGGGACAGGGGTTTACGAGCAGTACTTC. It encodes CASSLEGTGVYEQYF. This chain joins TRBV12-3 or TRBV12-4 and TRBJ2-7; 10 nucleotides line up with TRBD1. The V segment lost 1 base and the J segment 4 bases; nucleotides outside the gene matches: 4. CDR3 length: 15 residues.

This clonotype was observed a single time. The CDR3 coding sequence is TGTGCCAGCAGTGACTTGGGACAGGCTTCGGAAGGCTACACCTTC. Its translation: CASSDLGQASEGYTF. J is TRBJ1-2 and V is TRBV2; 8 bases line up with TRBD1. The trim removed 3 bases at V and 8 bases at J, leaving 11 bases unmatched. The CDR3 loop spans 15 amino acids. The germline V gene has CDR1 SNHLY and CDR2 FYNNEI.

The chain employs TRBV11-2 and TRBJ2-1, with a weak D call TRBD2 (6 bases). Per germline, CDR1 SGHAT and CDR2 FQNNGV. The CDR3 runs 15 residues. The V and J ends lost 4 bases and 0 bases respectively, with 10 bases between them. The CDR3 bases are TGTGCCAGCAGCTCCCGGGGGTTCTCCTACAATGAGCAGTTCTTC. Residues: CASSSRGFSYNEQFF.

This clonotype has only one observation. The chain joins TRBV5-4 to TRBJ2-1, with D perhaps TRBD2 (7 bases). Trimming stripped 4 bases from V and 4 bases from J, with 15 bases between. The CDR3 totals 15 residues. Germline loops: CDR1 SGHNT, CDR2 YYREEE (reference sequence). CDR3 nucleotide sequence: TGTGCCAGCAGCCGCCTAGGGGGGGTTTACAATGAGCAGTTCTTC. It is translated as CASSRLGGVYNEQFF.

J is TRBJ2-5 and V is TRBV7-9; perhaps TRBD2 as D (6 bases). Trimming took off 4 bases at V and 0 bases at J, with 18 bases between the two ends. The germline gives CDR1 SEHNR, CDR2 FQNEAQ (reference sequence). This CDR3 comprises 17 residues. The CDR3 region is CASSSPGGQGHQETQYF. The CDR3 DNA sequence: TGTGCCAGCAGCTCTCCTGGAGGGCAGGGTCACCAAGAGACCCAGTACTTC.

V gene TRBV20-1 combines with J gene TRBJ2-3; no clear D. Per germline, CDR1 DFQATT and CDR2 SNEGSKA (reference sequence). CDR3 length equals 16 residues. Trimming removed 0 bases at V and 2 bases at J, with 15 bases between. The CDR3 region is CSARDLSESSTDTQYF. The CDR3 bases are TGCAGTGCTAGAGATCTGTCAGAATCGTCCACAGATACGCAGTATTTT.

The J gene is TRBJ2-7, the V gene TRBV4-1; 7 bases align to TRBD2. With V trimmed by 0 bases and J by 5 bases, 4 bases remained unmatched. This CDR3 comprises 14 residues. The germline gives CDR1 MGHRA, CDR2 YSYEKL. CDR3 amino acids: CASSQELATDEQYF. The CDR3 DNA sequence: TGCGCCAGCAGCCAAGAACTAGCGACCGACGAGCAGTACTTC.

This rearrangement joins TRBV6-6 to TRBJ2-1, with no clear D. The germline V gene encodes CDR1 MNHNY and CDR2 SVGAGI (reference sequence). V dropped 7 bases and J dropped 7 bases, with 20 bases sitting between them. The CDR3 runs to 15 residues. Here the CDR3 reads CASTTWLGGSNEQFF. The CDR3 bases are TGTGCCAGCACCACGTGGCTTGGCGGCTCGAATGAGCAGTTCTTC.

CDR3 region: CASSPTDRVGGYTF. The CDR3 region has the DNA TGTGCCAGCAGTCCGACTGACAGGGTTGGTGGCTACACCTTC. The chain couples TRBV6-1 to TRBJ1-2, with 7 nucleotides matching TRBD1. The CDR3 loop spans 14 amino acids. Germline trimming cut 5 bases from V and 7 bases from J; bases unmatched to any gene: 10. CDR1 MNHNS and CDR2 SASEGT come from the germline V gene.